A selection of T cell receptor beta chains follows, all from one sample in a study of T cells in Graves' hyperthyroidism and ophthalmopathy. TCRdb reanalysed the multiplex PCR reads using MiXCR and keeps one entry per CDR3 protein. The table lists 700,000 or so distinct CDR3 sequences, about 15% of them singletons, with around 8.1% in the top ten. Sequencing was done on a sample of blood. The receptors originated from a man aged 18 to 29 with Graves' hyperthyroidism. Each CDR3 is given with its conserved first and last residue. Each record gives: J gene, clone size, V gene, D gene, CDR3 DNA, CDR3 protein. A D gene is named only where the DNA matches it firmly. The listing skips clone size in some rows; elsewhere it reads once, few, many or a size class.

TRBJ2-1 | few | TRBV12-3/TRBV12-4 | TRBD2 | TGTGCCAGCAGTTTCCCAGCGGGAGGCGTGGATGAGCAGTTCTTC | CASSFPAGGVDEQFF
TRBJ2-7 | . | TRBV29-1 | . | TGCAGCGTTGGATCATACGAGCAGGGTGATGGGTACGAGCAGTACTTC | CSVGSYEQGDGYEQYF
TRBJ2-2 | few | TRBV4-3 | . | TGCGCCAGCAGCCAAGACAGCACCGGGGAGCTGTTTTTT | CASSQDSTGELFF
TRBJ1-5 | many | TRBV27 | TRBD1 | TGTGCCAGCAGTCAGGGGGCGCATCAGCCCCAGCATTTT | CASSQGAHQPQHF
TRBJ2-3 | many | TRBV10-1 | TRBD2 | TGCGCCAGCAGTGAGTGGACTAGCATGACCCCAGATACGCAGTATTTT | CASSEWTSMTPDTQYF
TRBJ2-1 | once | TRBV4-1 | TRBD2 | TGCGCCAGCAGCCAAGGGCTAGCGGGAGGCCTCTCCTACAATGAGCAGTTCTTC | CASSQGLAGGLSYNEQFF
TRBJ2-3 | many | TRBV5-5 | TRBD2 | TGTGCCAGCAGCAAACTAGCGGGGAGCACAGATACGCAGTATTTT | CASSKLAGSTDTQYF
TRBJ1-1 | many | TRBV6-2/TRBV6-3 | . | TGTGCCAGCAGTTGGGATAAAGGACAGACACGCACCAACACTGAAGCTTTCTTT | CASSWDKGQTRTNTEAFF
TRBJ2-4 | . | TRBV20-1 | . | TGCAGTGCTAGAGAGGAACAGGGAGATGGCATTCAGTACTTC | CSAREEQGDGIQYF
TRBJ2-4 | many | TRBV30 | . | TGTGCCTGGAGTGTAGCCCTAGCCAAAAACATTCAGTACTTC | CAWSVALAKNIQYF
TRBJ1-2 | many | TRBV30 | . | TGTGCCGGTAACACGGGACGAGGCTACACCTTC | CAGNTGRGYTF
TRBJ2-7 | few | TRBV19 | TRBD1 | TGTGCCAGTAGCGACAGGGGGGTCTACGAGCAGTACTTC | CASSDRGVYEQYF
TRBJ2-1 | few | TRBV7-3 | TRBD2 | TGTGCCAGCAGCGCCCTAGCGGACAATGAGCAGTTCTTC | CASSALADNEQFF
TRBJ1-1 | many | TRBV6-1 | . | TGTGCCAGCAGTATGGACAGACTGAACACTGAAGCTTTCTTT | CASSMDRLNTEAFF
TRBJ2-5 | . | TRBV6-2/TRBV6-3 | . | TGTGCCAGCAGTTATGGGAGAACCGACGAGACCCAGTACTTC | CASSYGRTDETQYF
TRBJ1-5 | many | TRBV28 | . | TGTGCCAGCAGTGAGACAGGAGGCGTGCAGCCCCAGCATTTT | CASSETGGVQPQHF
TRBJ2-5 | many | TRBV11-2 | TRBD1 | TGTGCCAGCAGCTTAGATCAGGACAGGGGAGGGGAGACCCAGTACTTC | CASSLDQDRGGETQYF
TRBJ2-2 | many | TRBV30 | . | TGTGCCTGCCCTATCGACGCCGGGACCACCGGGGAGCTGTTTTTT | CACPIDAGTTGELFF
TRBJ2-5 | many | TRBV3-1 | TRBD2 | TGTGCCAGCAGCCAAGGGACTAGCGACCAAGAGACCCAGTACTTC | CASSQGTSDQETQYF
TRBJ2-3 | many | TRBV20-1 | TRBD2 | TGCAGTGCTAGACCACAGACTAGCGGGATTACCGATACGCAGTATTTT | CSARPQTSGITDTQYF
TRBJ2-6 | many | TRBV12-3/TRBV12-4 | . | TGTGCCAGCACCCCTACCAGTGGCGGGGCCAACGTCCTGACTTTC | CASTPTSGGANVLTF
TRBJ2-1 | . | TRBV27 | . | TGTGCCAGCACCTCGGGATCCCCGTCCTACAATGAGCAGTTCTTC | CASTSGSPSYNEQFF
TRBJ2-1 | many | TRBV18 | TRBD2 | TGTGCCAGCTCACCGGGAATAGCGGGAGGTGAGCAGTTCTTC | CASSPGIAGGEQFF
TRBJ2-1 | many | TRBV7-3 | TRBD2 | TGTGCCAGCAGCCTAGCAACTAGCGGCGGTCACAATGAGCAGTTCTTC | CASSLATSGGHNEQFF
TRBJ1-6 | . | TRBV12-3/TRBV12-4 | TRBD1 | TGTGCCAGCAGTACCTCGAGAAGGGGGCCTCTCACCCTCCACTTT | CASSTSRRGPLTLHF
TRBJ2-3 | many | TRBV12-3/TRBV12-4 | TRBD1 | TGTGCCAGCAGTTTGTCCCGGGACAGTACGCAGTATTTT | CASSLSRDSTQYF
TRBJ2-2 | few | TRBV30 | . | TGTGCCTGGAGTCAACGTCTAGTTGGCGGGGAGCTGTTTTTT | CAWSQRLVGGELFF
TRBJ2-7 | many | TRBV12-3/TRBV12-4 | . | TGTGCCAGCAGATCCGACAGGACTTCCTACGAGCAGTACTTC | CASRSDRTSYEQYF
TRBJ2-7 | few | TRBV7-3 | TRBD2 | TGTGCCAGTCCGAGGACTAGCGGAAGGTCCTACGAGCAGTACTTC | CASPRTSGRSYEQYF
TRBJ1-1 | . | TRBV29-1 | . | TGCAGCGGCAGTTCCAGGAACACTGAAGCTTTCTTT | CSGSSRNTEAFF
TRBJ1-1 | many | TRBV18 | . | TGTGCCAGCTCACCCGACGACCAAGAGACTTTCTTT | CASSPDDQETFF
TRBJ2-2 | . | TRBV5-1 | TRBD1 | TGCGCCAGCATCCCGGGACAGGGCGGCACCGGGGAGCTGTTTTTT | CASIPGQGGTGELFF
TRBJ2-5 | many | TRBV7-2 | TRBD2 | TGTGCCAGCAGCTCGGGACTAGCGACAGAGACCCAGTACTTC | CASSSGLATETQYF
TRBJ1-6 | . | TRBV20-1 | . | TGCAGTGCTAGAGATCTGGCCAGATCCTCCTATAATTCACCCCTCCACTTT | CSARDLARSSYNSPLHF
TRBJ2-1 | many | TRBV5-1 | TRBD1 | TGCGCCAGCAGCCGCGGGACAGGGGCCTACAATGAGCAGTTCTTC | CASSRGTGAYNEQFF
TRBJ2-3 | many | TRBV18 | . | TGTGCCAGCTCGTGGGCCACAGATACGCAGTATTTT | CASSWATDTQYF
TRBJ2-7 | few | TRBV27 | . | TGTGCCATCGGACTGTCCTACGAGCAGTACTTC | CAIGLSYEQYF
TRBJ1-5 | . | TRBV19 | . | TGTGCCAGTTCAATCGGGGCAGGTCCCTTGGCCCAGCATTTT | CASSIGAGPLAQHF
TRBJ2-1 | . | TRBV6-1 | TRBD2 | TGTGCCAGCAGTGAGGGACTAGCGGGATTCTCCTACAATGAGCAGTTCTTC | CASSEGLAGFSYNEQFF
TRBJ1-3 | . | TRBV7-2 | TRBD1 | TGTGCCAGCAGCTTAGACAGGGGGCCGCACACCATATATTTT | CASSLDRGPHTIYF
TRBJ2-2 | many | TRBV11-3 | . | TGTGCCAGTAAGACGCTTGCGAACACCGGGGAGCTGTTTTTT | CASKTLANTGELFF
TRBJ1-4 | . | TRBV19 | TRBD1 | TGTGCCACCCGGAGGGGACAGGGAACGGAAAAACTGTTTTTT | CATRRGQGTEKLFF
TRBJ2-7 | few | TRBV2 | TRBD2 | TGTGCCAGCGCCCCTAGCGAGCGGGAGGTAATCGAGCAGTACTTC | CASAPSEREVIEQYF
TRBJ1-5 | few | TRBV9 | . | TGTGCCAGCAGCGCGGCCCTCGGGGATCAGCCCCAGCATTTT | CASSAALGDQPQHF
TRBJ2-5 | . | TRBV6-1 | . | TGTGCCAGCAGTGAGACAGGCCCCTTTTCCTTTCAGTACTTC | CASSETGPFSFQYF
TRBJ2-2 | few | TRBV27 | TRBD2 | TGTGCCAGCAGTTCCTGGACTAGCGGGAGGGCAGTAAACACCGGGGAGCTGTTTTTT | CASSSWTSGRAVNTGELFF
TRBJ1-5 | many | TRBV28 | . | TGTGCCAGCAGTTTTAAAACCTCCGGGGGGAAGCAGCCCCAGCATTTT | CASSFKTSGGKQPQHF
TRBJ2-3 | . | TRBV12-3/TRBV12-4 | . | TGTGCCAGCAGTCTCAGAGGGTTTAGTGACACAGATACGCAGTATTTT | CASSLRGFSDTDTQYF
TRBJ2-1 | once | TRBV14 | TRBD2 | TGTGCCAGCAGCCCCTGGACTAGCGGGATCGGGGTAGTGGAGACCCAGTTCTTC | CASSPWTSGIGVVETQFF
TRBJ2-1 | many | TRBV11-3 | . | TGTGCCAGCAGCTTAGAACGGGGGGAGCAGTTCTTC | CASSLERGEQFF
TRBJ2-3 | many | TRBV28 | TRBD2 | TGTGCCAGCAGCCCATTAGCGGGAGGGATCACAGATACGCAGTATTTT | CASSPLAGGITDTQYF
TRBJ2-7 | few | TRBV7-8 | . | TGTGCCAGCAGCAAGTCGGACAACCCCTACGAGCAGTACTTC | CASSKSDNPYEQYF
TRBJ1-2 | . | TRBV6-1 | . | TGTGCCAGCAGTCCCGACCTGGTGGCCTATGGCTACACCTTC | CASSPDLVAYGYTF